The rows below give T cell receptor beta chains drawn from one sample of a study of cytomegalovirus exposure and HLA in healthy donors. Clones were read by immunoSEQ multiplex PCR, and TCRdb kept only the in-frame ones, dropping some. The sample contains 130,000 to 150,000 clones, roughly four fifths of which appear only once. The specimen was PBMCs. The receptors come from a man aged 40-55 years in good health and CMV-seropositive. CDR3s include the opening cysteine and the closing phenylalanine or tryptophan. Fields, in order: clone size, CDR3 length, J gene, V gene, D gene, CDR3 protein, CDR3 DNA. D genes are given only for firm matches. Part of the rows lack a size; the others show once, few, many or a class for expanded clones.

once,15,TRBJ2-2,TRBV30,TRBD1,CAWRIRDRWAGELFF,TGTGCCTGGAGGATCCGGGACAGGTGGGCCGGGGAGCTGTTTTTT
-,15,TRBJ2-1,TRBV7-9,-,CSSSAHREPYNEQFF,TGTTCCAGCAGCGCCCACAGAGAACCGTACAATGAGCAGTTCTTC
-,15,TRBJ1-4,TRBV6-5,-,CASSPGESTNEKLFF,TGTGCCAGCAGTCCGGGAGAGTCAACTAATGAAAAACTGTTTTTT
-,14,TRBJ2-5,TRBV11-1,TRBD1,CASSRQGVQETQYF,TGTGCCAGCAGCCGACAGGGGGTCCAAGAGACCCAGTACTTC
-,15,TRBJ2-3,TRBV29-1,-,CSVEPALASSDTQYF,TGCAGCGTTGAGCCGGCCTTAGCGTCGTCAGATACGCAGTATTTT
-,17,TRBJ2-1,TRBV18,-,CASSSISVDRQYNEQFF,TGTGCCAGCTCATCCATATCCGTTGACAGACAGTACAATGAGCAGTTCTTC
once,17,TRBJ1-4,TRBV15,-,CATSRDLMGGGNEKLFF,TGTGCCACCAGCAGAGATCTCATGGGGGGGGGTAATGAAAAACTGTTTTTT
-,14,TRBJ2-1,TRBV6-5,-,CASSRQESYNEQFF,TGTGCCAGCAGTAGACAGGAGAGCTACAATGAGCAGTTCTTC
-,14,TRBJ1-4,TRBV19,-,CASNFRRNNEKLFF,TGTGCCAGTAATTTCCGGAGAAACAATGAAAAACTGTTTTTT
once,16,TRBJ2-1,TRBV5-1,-,CASSPVIGASYNEQFF,TGCGCCAGCAGCCCGGTAATTGGGGCCTCCTACAATGAGCAGTTCTTC
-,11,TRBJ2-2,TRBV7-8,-,CASSLRGTLFF,TGTGCCAGCAGCCTCAGGGGCACGCTGTTTTTT
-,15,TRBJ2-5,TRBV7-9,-,CASSPPLQGWETQYF,TGTGCCAGCAGCCCTCCCTTGCAGGGCTGGGAGACCCAGTACTTC
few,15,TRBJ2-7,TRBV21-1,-,CASSKGTRGFYEQYF,TGTGCCAGCAGCAAGGGGACTAGAGGGTTCTACGAGCAGTACTTC
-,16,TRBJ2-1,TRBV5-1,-,CASSSPGGRSYNEQFF,TGCGCCAGCAGCTCGCCCGGCGGGCGGTCCTACAATGAGCAGTTCTTC
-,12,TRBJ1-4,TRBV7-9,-,CSSSLAAEKLFF,TGTTCCAGCAGCTTAGCGGCCGAAAAACTGTTTTTT
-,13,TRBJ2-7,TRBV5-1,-,CASSLVGAHEQYF,TGCGCCAGCAGCTTGGTTGGGGCCCACGAGCAGTACTTC
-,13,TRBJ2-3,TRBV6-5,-,CASLGRLTDTQYF,TGTGCCAGCCTCGGGAGACTCACAGATACGCAGTATTTT
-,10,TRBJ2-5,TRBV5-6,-,CASIYETQYF,TGTGCCAGCATCTATGAGACCCAGTACTTC
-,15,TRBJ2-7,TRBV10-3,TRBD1,CAISAVRTGPHEQYF,TGTGCCATCAGTGCAGTTAGGACAGGGCCCCACGAGCAGTACTTC
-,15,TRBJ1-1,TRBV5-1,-,CASSLTQGKNTEAFF,TGCGCCAGCAGCCTTACGCAGGGAAAGAACACTGAAGCTTTCTTT
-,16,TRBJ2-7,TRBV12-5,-,CASGLDGAKGSYEQYF,TGTGCTAGTGGTTTGGATGGGGCTAAAGGGTCCTACGAGCAGTACTTC
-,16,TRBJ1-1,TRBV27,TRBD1,CASSSPRTGWGTEAFF,TGTGCCAGCAGTTCGCCCCGGACAGGGTGGGGAACTGAGGCTTTCTTT
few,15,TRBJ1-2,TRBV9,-,CASSAKPGDNYGYTF,TGTGCCAGCAGCGCCAAGCCGGGGGATAACTATGGCTACACCTTC
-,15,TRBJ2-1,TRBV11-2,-,CASSLERGGGHEQFF,TGTGCCAGCAGCTTAGAGAGGGGAGGGGGTCATGAGCAGTTCTTC
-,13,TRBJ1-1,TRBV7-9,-,CSSLRGGATEAFF,TGTTCCAGTCTTCGGGGGGGGGCAACTGAAGCTTTCTTT
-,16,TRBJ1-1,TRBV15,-,CATSRDRAGVNTEAFF,TGTGCCACCAGCAGAGATCGGGCAGGGGTGAACACTGAAGCTTTCTTT
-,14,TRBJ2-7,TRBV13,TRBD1,CASSMPGRGREQYF,TGTGCCAGCAGCATGCCGGGCAGGGGGCGAGAGCAGTACTTC
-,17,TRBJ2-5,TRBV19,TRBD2,CASSIGPSGRFTETQYF,TGTGCCAGTAGTATAGGCCCTAGCGGGAGATTCACCGAGACCCAGTACTTC
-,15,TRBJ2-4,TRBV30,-,CAWSSRDLLRGIQYF,TGTGCCTGGAGTTCCCGGGACTTACTGAGAGGGATTCAGTACTTC
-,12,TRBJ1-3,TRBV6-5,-,CASSSTGNTIYF,TGTGCCAGCAGTTCCACAGGGAACACCATATATTTT
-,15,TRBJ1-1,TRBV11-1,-,CASRYGRAVKAEAFF,TGTGCCAGCAGGTATGGGAGGGCGGTCAAAGCTGAAGCTTTCTTT
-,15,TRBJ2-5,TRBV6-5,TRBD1,CASSILGTGRETQYF,TGTGCCAGCAGCATTCTCGGGACAGGGCGGGAGACCCAGTACTTC
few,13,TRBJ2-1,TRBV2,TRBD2,CASASGREHEQFF,TGTGCCAGCGCTAGCGGGAGGGAGCATGAGCAGTTCTTC
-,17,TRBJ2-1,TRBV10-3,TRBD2,CAISDLAALSSYNEQFF,TGTGCCATCAGTGACCTAGCGGCCTTGAGCTCCTACAATGAGCAGTTCTTC
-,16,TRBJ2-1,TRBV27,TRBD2,CASKGLAGAGYNEQFF,TGTGCCAGCAAGGGGTTAGCGGGAGCAGGGTACAATGAGCAGTTCTTC
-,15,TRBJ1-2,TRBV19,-,CASSTYLQGNYGYTF,TGTGCCAGTAGTACCTACCTACAGGGAAACTATGGCTACACCTTC
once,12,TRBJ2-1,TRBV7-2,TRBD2,CASSYSGAEQFF,TGTGCCAGCAGCTACAGCGGGGCTGAGCAGTTCTTC
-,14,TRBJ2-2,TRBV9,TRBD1,CASSTRGPGGELFF,TGTGCCAGCAGCACCAGGGGGCCCGGCGGGGAGCTGTTTTTT
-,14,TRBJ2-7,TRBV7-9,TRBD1,CSSSLMGQGVEQYF,TGTTCCAGCAGCTTAATGGGACAGGGTGTTGAGCAGTACTTC
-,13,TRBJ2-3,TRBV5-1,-,CASSAGDTDTQYF,TGCGCCAGCAGCGCCGGGGACACAGATACGCAGTATTTT
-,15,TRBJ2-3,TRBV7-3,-,CASSLMSGYTDTQYF,TGTGCCAGCAGCTTAATGTCAGGATACACAGATACGCAGTATTTT
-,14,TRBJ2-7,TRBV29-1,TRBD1,CSVGGTGLHHEQYF,TGCAGCGTCGGTGGGACAGGGTTGCATCACGAGCAGTACTTC
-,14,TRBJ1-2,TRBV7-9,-,CASSTGLTDYGYTF,TGTGCCAGCAGTACAGGGCTTACTGACTATGGCTACACCTTC
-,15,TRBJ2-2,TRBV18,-,CASSPRDSPTGELFF,TGTGCCAGCTCACCTCGGGACTCGCCCACCGGGGAGCTGTTTTTT
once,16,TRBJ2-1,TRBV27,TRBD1,CASSSTGTGGFNEQFF,TGTGCCAGCAGCTCAACCGGGACAGGGGGTTTCAATGAGCAGTTCTTC